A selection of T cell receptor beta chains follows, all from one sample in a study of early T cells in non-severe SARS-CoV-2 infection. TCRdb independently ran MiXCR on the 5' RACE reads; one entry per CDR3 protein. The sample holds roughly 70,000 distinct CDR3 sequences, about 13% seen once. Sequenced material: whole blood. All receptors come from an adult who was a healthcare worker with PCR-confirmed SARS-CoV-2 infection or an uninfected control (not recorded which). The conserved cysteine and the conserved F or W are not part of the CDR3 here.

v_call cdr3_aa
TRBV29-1 SVAPDHASPLH
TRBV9 ASSWSSGNEQF
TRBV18 ASSPQVITSGAYEQY
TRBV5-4 ASSAPGTGGYYGYT
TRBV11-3 AGGGLAGTKSYEQY
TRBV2 ASSNRAYGYT
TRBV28 ASSLKPEGAF
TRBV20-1 SANSGRDTDTQY
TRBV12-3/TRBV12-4 ASSNRLENTEAF
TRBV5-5 ASSLYGGWGYTEAF
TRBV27 ASSLSASQPQH
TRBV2 ASSEALGIATEAF
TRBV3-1 ASSQFELV
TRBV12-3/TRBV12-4 ASSLGLVPSETQY
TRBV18 ASSPTGSHYNEQF
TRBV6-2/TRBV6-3 ASSWATGELF
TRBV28 ASSWDEKLF
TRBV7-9 ASSLDRGLTGELF
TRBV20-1 SARGPGGMNTEAF
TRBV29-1 SVGMERREQF
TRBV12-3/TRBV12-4 ASSPRTRLNTEAF
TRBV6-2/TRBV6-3 ASSYPDHEQY
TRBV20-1 SAKLGAGDNEKLF
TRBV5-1 ASSLGGTDPRYNEQF
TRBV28 ATMGGRPF